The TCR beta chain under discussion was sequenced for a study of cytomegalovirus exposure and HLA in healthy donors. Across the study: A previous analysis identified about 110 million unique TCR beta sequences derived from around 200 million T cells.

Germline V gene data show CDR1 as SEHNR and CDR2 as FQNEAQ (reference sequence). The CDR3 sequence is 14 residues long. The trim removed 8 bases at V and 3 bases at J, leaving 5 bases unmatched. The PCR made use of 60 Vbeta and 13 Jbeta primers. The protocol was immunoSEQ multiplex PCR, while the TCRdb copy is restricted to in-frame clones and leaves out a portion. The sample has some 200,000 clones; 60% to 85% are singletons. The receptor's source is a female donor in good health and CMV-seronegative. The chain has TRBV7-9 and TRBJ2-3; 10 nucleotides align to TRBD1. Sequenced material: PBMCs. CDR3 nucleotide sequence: TGTGCCAGCGTTTGGGGACAGGGGACAGATACGCAGTATTTT. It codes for CASVWGQGTDTQYF. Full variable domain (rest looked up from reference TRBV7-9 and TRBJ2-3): DTGVSQNPRHKITKRGQNVTFRCDPISEHNRLYWYRQTLGQGPEFLTYFQNEAQLEKSRLLSDRFSAERPKGSFSTLEIQRTEQGDSAMYLCASVWGQGTDTQYFGPGTRLTVL.